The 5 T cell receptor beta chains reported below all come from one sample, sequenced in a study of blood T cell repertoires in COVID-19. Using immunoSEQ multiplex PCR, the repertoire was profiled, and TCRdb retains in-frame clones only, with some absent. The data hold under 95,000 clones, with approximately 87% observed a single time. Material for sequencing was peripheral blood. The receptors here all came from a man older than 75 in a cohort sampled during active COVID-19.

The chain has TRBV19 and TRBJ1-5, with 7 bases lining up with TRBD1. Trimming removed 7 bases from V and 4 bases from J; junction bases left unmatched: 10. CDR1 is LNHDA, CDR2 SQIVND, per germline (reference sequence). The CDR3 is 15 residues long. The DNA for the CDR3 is TGTGCCAGTAAGACGACAGGGCAACTTAATCAGCCCCAGCATTTT. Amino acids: CASKTTGQLNQPQHF.

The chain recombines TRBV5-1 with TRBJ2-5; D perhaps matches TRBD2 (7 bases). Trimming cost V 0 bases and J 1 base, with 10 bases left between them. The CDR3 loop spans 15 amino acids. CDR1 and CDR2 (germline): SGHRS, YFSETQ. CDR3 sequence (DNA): TGCGCCAGCAGCTTGGGGCGGGGGCTCCAAGAGACCCAGTACTTC. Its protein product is CASSLGRGLQETQYF.

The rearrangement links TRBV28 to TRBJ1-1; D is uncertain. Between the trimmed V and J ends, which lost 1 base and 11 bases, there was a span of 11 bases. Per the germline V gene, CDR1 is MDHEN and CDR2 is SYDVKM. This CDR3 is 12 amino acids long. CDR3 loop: CASSLSGVGAFF. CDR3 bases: TGTGCCAGCAGTTTATCCGGGGTGGGCGCTTTCTTT.

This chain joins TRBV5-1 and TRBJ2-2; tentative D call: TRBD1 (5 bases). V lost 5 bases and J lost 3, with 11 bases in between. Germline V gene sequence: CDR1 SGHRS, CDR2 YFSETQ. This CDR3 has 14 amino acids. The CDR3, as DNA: TGCGCCAGCAGATATCAGGGTGACACCGGGGAGCTGTTTTTT. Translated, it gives CASRYQGDTGELFF.

DNA of the CDR3: TGTGCCAGTAGTCTAATGGACAGGGGAAACACTGAAGCTTTCTTT. It yields the protein CASSLMDRGNTEAFF. This chain joins TRBV19 and TRBJ1-1, with 9 nucleotides matching TRBD1. CDR3 length: 15 residues. CDR1 is LNHDA, CDR2 SQIVND, per germline (reference sequence). V was pared by 5 bases and J by 2 bases, with 6 bases of the junction left unmatched.